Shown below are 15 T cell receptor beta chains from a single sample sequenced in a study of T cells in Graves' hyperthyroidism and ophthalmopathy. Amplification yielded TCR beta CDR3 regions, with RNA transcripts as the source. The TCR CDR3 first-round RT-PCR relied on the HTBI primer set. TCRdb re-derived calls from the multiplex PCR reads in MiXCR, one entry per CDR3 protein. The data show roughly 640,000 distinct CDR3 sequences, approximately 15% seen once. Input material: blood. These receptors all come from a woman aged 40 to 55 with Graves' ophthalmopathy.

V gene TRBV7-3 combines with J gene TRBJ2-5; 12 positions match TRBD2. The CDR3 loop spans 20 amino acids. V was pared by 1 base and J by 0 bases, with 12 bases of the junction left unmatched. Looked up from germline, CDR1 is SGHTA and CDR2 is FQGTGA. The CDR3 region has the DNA TGTGCCAGCAGCTTAAAAGAGCCGGGGCTAGCGGGAGGGTACCAAGAGACCCAGTACTTC. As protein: CASSLKEPGLAGGYQETQYF.

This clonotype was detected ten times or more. The CDR3 reads CASTQAGSTDTQYF. In DNA form, the CDR3 reads TGTGCCAGCACTCAAGCGGGCAGCACAGATACGCAGTATTTT. The gene calls are TRBV12-3 or TRBV12-4 and TRBJ2-3; maybe TRBD2 (6 bases). CDR3 size: 14 residues. V lost 7 bases and J 0 bases, leaving 11 bases between the germline ends.

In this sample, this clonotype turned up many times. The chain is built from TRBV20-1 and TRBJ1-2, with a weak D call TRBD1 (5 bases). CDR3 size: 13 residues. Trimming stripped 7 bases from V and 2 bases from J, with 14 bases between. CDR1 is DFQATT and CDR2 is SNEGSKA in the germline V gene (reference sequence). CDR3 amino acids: CSGALGVNYGYTF. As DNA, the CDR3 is TGCAGTGGTGCATTGGGGGTGAACTATGGCTACACCTTC.

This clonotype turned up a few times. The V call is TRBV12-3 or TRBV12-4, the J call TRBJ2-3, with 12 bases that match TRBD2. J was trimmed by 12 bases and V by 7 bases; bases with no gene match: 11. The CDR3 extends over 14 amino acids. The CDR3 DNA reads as TGTGCCAGCATGGCGACTAGCGGGGGCGCCAACCAGTATTTT. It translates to CASMATSGGANQYF.

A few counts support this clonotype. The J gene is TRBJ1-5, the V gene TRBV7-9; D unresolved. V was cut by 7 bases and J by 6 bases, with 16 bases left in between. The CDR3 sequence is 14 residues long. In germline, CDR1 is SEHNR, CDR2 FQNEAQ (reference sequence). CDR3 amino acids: CASTTDGAGQPQHF. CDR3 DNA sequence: TGTGCCAGCACAACGGACGGCGCAGGTCAGCCCCAGCATTTT.

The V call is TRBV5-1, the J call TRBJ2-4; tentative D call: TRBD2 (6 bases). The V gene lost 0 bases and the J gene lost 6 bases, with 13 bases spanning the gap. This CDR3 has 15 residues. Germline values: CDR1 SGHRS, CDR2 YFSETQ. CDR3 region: CASSLEPGVLNIQYF. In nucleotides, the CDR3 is TGCGCCAGCAGCTTGGAACCGGGAGTCTTAAACATTCAGTACTTC. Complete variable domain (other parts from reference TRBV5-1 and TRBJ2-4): KAGVTQTPRYLIKTRGQQVTLSCSPISGHRSVSWYQQTPGQGLQFLFEYFSETQRNKGNFPGRFSGRQFSNSRSEMNVSTLELGDSALYLCASSLEPGVLNIQYFGAGTRLSVL.

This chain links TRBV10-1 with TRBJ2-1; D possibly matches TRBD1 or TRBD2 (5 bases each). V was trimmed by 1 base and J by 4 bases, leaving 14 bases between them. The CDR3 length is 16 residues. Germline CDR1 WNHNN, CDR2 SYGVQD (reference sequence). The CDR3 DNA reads TGCGCCAGCAGTGAGTTAGGGACCAGAGATTACAATGAGCAGTTCTTC. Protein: CASSELGTRDYNEQFF.

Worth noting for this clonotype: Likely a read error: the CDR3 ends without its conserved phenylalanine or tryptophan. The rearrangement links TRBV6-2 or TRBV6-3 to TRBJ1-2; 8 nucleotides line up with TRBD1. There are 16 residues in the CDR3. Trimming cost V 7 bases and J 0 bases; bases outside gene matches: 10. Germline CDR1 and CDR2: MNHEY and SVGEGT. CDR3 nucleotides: TGTGCCAGCAAAAGGACAGGGCCGAGCTCTAACTATGGCTACACCCTC. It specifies CASKRTGPSSNYGYTL.

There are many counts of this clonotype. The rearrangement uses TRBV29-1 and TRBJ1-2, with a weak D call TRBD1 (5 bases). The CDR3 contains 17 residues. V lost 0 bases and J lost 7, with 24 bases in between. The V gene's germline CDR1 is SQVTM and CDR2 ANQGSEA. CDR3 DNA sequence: TGCAGCGTTGAAGACAGGGATAGGACAAACGGAGTTCCTGGCTACACCTTC. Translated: CSVEDRDRTNGVPGYTF.

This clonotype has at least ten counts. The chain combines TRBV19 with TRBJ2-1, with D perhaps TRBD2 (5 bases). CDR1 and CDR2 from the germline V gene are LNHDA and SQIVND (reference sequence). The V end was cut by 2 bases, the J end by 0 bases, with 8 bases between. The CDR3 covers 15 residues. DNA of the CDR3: TGTGCCAGTAGTATATCTAGCCTCTCCTACAATGAGCAGTTCTTC. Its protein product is CASSISSLSYNEQFF.

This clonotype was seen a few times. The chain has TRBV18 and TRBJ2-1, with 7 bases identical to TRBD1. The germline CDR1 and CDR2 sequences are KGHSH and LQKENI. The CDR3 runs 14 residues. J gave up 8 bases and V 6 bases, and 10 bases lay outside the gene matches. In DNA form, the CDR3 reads TGTGCCAGCTCGAAGGGGGCGAGGAACGATGAGCAGTTCTTC. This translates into CASSKGARNDEQFF.

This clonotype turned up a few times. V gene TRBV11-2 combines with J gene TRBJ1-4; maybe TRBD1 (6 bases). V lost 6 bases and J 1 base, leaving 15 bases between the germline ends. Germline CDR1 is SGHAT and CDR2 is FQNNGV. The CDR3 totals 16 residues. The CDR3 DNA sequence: TGTGCCAGCAGTTCCACAGGGATTTTAACTAATGAAAAACTGTTTTTT. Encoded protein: CASSSTGILTNEKLFF. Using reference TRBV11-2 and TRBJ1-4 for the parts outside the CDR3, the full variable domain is EAGVAQSPRYKIIEKRQSVAFWCNPISGHATLYWYQQILGQGPKLLIQFQNNGVVDDSQLPKDRFSAERLKGVDSTLKIQPAKLEDSAVYLCASSSTGILTNEKLFFGSGTQLSVL.

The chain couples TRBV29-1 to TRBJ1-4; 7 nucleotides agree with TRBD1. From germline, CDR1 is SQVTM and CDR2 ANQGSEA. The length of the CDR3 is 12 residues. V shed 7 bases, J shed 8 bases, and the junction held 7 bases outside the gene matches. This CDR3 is CSATGAGEKLFF. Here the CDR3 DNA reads TGCAGCGCAACAGGGGCAGGGGAAAAACTGTTTTTT.

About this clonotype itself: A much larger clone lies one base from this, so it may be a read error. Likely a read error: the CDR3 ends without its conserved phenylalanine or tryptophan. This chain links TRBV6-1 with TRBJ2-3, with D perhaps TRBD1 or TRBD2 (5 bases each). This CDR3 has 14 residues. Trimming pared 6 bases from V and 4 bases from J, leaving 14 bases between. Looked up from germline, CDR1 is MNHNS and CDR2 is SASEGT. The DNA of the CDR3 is TGTGCCAGCAGCTCGGGACGGTCTTCAGATACGCAGTATTCT. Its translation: CASSSGRSSDTQYS.

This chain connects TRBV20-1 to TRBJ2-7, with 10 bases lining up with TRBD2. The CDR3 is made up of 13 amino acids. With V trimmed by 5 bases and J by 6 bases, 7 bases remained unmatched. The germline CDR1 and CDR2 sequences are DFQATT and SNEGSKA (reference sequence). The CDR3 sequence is CSAYLAGVGEQYF. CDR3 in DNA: TGCAGTGCTTACCTAGCGGGAGTGGGCGAGCAGTACTTC.